One and the same sample provided the 18 T cell receptor beta chains below, sequenced in a study of T cells in Graves' hyperthyroidism and ophthalmopathy. Amplified TCR beta CDR3 regions derived from RNA transcripts. TCR CDR3 regions were first amplified by RT-PCR with HTBI primers. Each CDR3 protein is one row after TCRdb ran MiXCR on the multiplex PCR reads. The repertoire has about 360,000 distinct CDR3 sequences, 25% of them found once; the top ten carry less than 85%. Sequencing was done on a sample of blood. The receptors shown here come from a man aged 45-65 years with Graves' hyperthyroidism.

This clonotype has at least ten counts. The chain uses TRBV6-1 and TRBJ2-3, with 8 positions matching TRBD2. V trimming: 1 base; J trimming: 5 bases; junction bases outside the gene matches: 5. CDR1 and CDR2 (germline): MNHNS, SASEGT. The CDR3 covers 15 residues. The CDR3 DNA reads as TGTGCCAGCAGTGAAGAAGGGCTAGCGGGAGATACGCAGTATTTT. The encoded protein is CASSEEGLAGDTQYF.

This clonotype appeared many times. The chain has TRBV7-9 and TRBJ2-7; D gene unclear. The ends were cut back, 2 bases at V and 2 bases at J, with 7 bases in the middle. The V gene's germline CDR1 is SEHNR and CDR2 FQNEAQ (reference sequence). This CDR3 region has 13 residues. The CDR3, as DNA: TGTGCCAGCAGCTTAAACGGACCCTACGAGCAGTACTTC. The encoded protein is CASSLNGPYEQYF.

The chain carries TRBV5-1 and TRBJ2-3, with D tentatively TRBD2 (6 bases). The CDR3 has 11 residues. The ends were cut back, 7 bases at V and 4 bases at J, with 7 bases in the middle. The V gene's germline CDR1 is SGHRS and CDR2 YFSETQ. The CDR3 coding sequence is TGCGCCAGCGGGGAGGCAGATACGCAGTATTTT. It encodes CASGEADTQYF.

This chain joins TRBV7-9 and TRBJ2-1, with 10 bases aligning to TRBD1. CDR1 and CDR2 from the germline V gene are SEHNR and FQNEAQ (reference sequence). CDR3 length: 15 residues. V lost 3 bases and J lost 7; bases outside the gene matches: 6. The CDR3 is CASSLTGGWYNEQFF. The CDR3 DNA reads TGTGCCAGCAGCTTGACAGGGGGCTGGTATAATGAGCAGTTCTTC. The full variable domain, rest sourced from reference TRBV7-9 and TRBJ2-1, is DTGVSQNPRHKITKRGQNVTFRCDPISEHNRLYWYRQTLGQGPEFLTYFQNEAQLEKSRLLSDRFSAERPKGSFSTLEIQRTEQGDSAMYLCASSLTGGWYNEQFFGPGTRLTVL.

In DNA, the CDR3 is TGTGCCAGTAGTCCAATGATTTCCTACAATGAGCAGTTCTTC. Encoded protein: CASSPMISYNEQFF. V usage is TRBV19 and J usage is TRBJ2-1; D remains unclear. Germline V gene data show CDR1 as LNHDA and CDR2 as SQIVND (reference sequence). With 5 bases removed from V and 1 base from J, the gap between germline ends came to 9 bases. This CDR3 spans 14 amino acids.

V is TRBV20-1 and J is TRBJ2-1; D remains unclear. CDR1 is DFQATT and CDR2 is SNEGSKA in the germline V gene (reference sequence). Between the trimmed V and J ends, which lost 3 bases and 5 bases, there was a span of 17 bases. The CDR3 has 15 amino acids. CDR3 in amino acids: CSARSPISADNEQFF. In nucleotides, the CDR3 is TGCAGTGCTAGGTCCCCCATAAGCGCAGACAATGAGCAGTTCTTC.

The rearrangement uses TRBV6-2 or TRBV6-3 and TRBJ2-7; the D call may be TRBD1 or TRBD2 (5 bases each). Germline CDR1 is MNHEY and CDR2 is SVGEGT. V lost 6 bases, J lost 3 bases, and 12 bases lay in between. This CDR3 is 13 amino acids long. The CDR3 DNA is TGTGCCAGCAGCGGGGACGGGATCTACGAGCAGTACTTC. Residues: CASSGDGIYEQYF.

This clonotype was found a few times. The genes are TRBV27 and TRBJ1-5; 8 nucleotides match TRBD1. V gave up 7 bases and J gave up 6 bases; unmatched junction bases: 8. This CDR3 has 14 amino acids. The V gene's germline CDR1 is MNHEY and CDR2 SMNVEV (reference sequence). In DNA, the CDR3 is TGTGCCAGCATGTCGGACAGGGTGGGTCAGCCCCAGCATTTT. It specifies CASMSDRVGQPQHF.

This clonotype has just a few counts. The chain uses TRBV3-1 and TRBJ2-7; 11 nucleotides agree with TRBD2. Unmatched junction bases numbered 9, after V lost 4 bases and J lost 1 base. Germline V gene sequence: CDR1 LGHDT, CDR2 YNNKEL (reference sequence). The CDR3 extends over 17 amino acids. The CDR3 sequence is CASSRQRLAGRSYEQYF. CDR3 sequence (DNA): TGTGCCAGCAGCCGACAAAGACTAGCGGGGAGATCCTACGAGCAGTACTTC.

This clonotype was picked up many times. The genes are TRBV6-5 and TRBJ1-1; D is uncertain. The CDR3 contains 15 residues. Trimming left V 2 bases short and J 8 bases short, with 18 bases between. In germline, CDR1 is MNHEY, CDR2 SVGAGI. The CDR3 protein is CASSYRLTGSQEAFF. For the CDR3, the DNA is TGTGCCAGCAGTTACCGTCTTACTGGGTCCCAAGAAGCTTTCTTT.

This clonotype appeared many times. This chain joins TRBV18 and TRBJ2-2, with unresolved D. Trimming removed 3 bases from V and 0 bases from J, with 5 bases in between. The CDR3 contains 14 residues. CDR1 is KGHSH, CDR2 LQKENI, per germline. DNA of the CDR3: TGTGCCAGCTCACCGGGGACGAACACCGGGGAGCTGTTTTTT. Translating gives CASSPGTNTGELFF.

The chain carries TRBV20-1 and TRBJ1-2, with D tentatively TRBD1 (5 bases). Trimming left V 0 bases short and J 4 bases short, with 15 bases between. This CDR3 is 15 amino acids long. Germline loops: CDR1 DFQATT, CDR2 SNEGSKA (reference sequence). In DNA form, the CDR3 reads TGCAGTGCTAGAGATGGGAGGGGCGTAGGCTATGGCTACACCTTC. Protein: CSARDGRGVGYGYTF.

Details on this clonotype: One end of the junction does not line up with germline, which may come from a read error. The chain couples TRBV2 to TRBJ2-2; weak D call: TRBD2 (5 bases). This CDR3 comprises 16 residues. Germline CDR1 is SNHLY and CDR2 is FYNNEI. CDR3 sequence: CASSDSGRANTGELVF. In DNA, the CDR3 is TGTGCCAGCAGTGATTCGGGCAGAGCGAACACCGGGGAGCTGGTTTTT. Full variable domain (rest looked up from reference TRBV2 and TRBJ2-2): EPEVTQTPSHQVTQMGQEVILRCVPISNHLYFYWYRQILGQKVEFLVSFYNNEISEKSEIFDDQFSVERPDGSNFTLKIRSTKLEDSAMYFCASSDSGRANTGELVFGEGSRLTVL.

The J gene is TRBJ1-3, the V gene TRBV27; possible D gene TRBD1, 5 bases. The CDR3 covers 17 residues. Germline loops: CDR1 MNHEY, CDR2 SMNVEV (reference sequence). V lost 3 bases, J lost 0 bases, and 15 bases lay in between. The CDR3 nucleotides read TGTGCCAGCAGTTTTCCTGTGAAGGGGAGCTCTGGAAACACCATATATTTT. This encodes CASSFPVKGSSGNTIYF.

This rearrangement joins TRBV4-2 to TRBJ2-5; D might be TRBD1 or TRBD2, each matching 6 bases. In germline, CDR1 is LGHNA, CDR2 YNFKEQ. V was clipped by 1 base and J by 2 bases, with 11 bases between them. CDR3 size: 15 residues. CDR3: CASSQGGAPQETQYF. The CDR3 DNA reads TGTGCCAGCAGCCAAGGGGGGGCGCCTCAAGAGACCCAGTACTTC.

The V and J genes are TRBV5-1 and TRBJ2-7; D might be TRBD2 (6 bases). This CDR3 has 14 residues. V dropped 0 bases and J dropped 0 bases, with 7 bases sitting between them. Germline lookup yields CDR1 SGHRS and CDR2 YFSETQ. CDR3 nucleotides: TGCGCCAGCAGCTTGGGGACTAACTCCTACGAGCAGTACTTC. Its protein product is CASSLGTNSYEQYF.

This clonotype was detected many times. The chain uses TRBV11-2 and TRBJ2-3; 10 bases are shared with TRBD2. Germline trimming cut 3 bases from V and 6 bases from J; bases unmatched to any gene: 12. The germline V gene has CDR1 SGHAT and CDR2 FQNNGV. This CDR3 comprises 17 residues. DNA of the CDR3: TGTGCCAGCAGCTTCCGGACTATAGCGGGAGGATGGGATACGCAGTATTTT. Translation: CASSFRTIAGGWDTQYF.

This clonotype occurred once. The chain links TRBV5-1 to TRBJ2-4, with no clear D. Germline V gives CDR1 SGHRS, CDR2 YFSETQ. CDR3 length: 15 residues. V was shortened by 0 bases and J by 7 bases, with 14 bases between the two germline ends. The CDR3 sequence is CASSLGGVEVNIQYF. The CDR3 nucleotides read TGCGCCAGCAGCTTGGGTGGTGTGGAAGTGAACATTCAGTACTTC.